A single sample gave rise to the 14 T cell receptor beta chains below, sequenced in a study of T cells in Graves' hyperthyroidism and ophthalmopathy. Amplification of TCR beta CDR3 regions used RNA as the template. Researchers ran a first-round RT-PCR on the TCR CDR3 using the HTBI primer set. Each CDR3 protein is one row after TCRdb ran MiXCR on the multiplex PCR reads. The data hold approximately 500,000 distinct CDR3 sequences, with around 42% observed a single time. Material: peripheral blood or thyroid tissue (not recorded which). The receptors here all came from a woman aged 18-29 years with Graves' hyperthyroidism.

Many counts were recorded for this clonotype. V and J are TRBV6-6 and TRBJ1-1; D is undetermined. CDR1 and CDR2 (germline): MNHNY, SVGAGI (reference sequence). The V end lost 2 bases, the J end lost 4 bases, and 11 bases lay between the germline ends. The CDR3 length is 14 residues. The CDR3 spells CASSYVGIGTEAFF. The CDR3 DNA is TGTGCCAGCAGTTACGTGGGTATAGGCACTGAAGCTTTCTTT.

The chain has TRBV3-1 and TRBJ2-5; 12 bases match TRBD2. The CDR3 has 16 amino acids. Germline V lookup: CDR1 LGHDT, CDR2 YNNKEL (reference sequence). The V segment lost 4 bases and the J segment 4 bases; nucleotides outside the gene matches: 7. The CDR3 coding sequence is TGTGCCAGCAGCCCGACTAGCGGGAGAGGTAGAGAGACCCAGTACTTC. Its translation is CASSPTSGRGRETQYF.

In its sample, this clonotype was seen many times. The chain links TRBV6-1 to TRBJ1-2, with D unresolved. CDR3 length: 12 amino acids. CDR1 and CDR2 from the germline V gene are MNHNS and SASEGT. V gave up 1 base and J gave up 5 bases, with 5 bases separating them. CDR3 region: CASSEGNYGYTF. As DNA, the CDR3 is TGTGCCAGCAGTGAAGGGAATTATGGCTACACCTTC.

The chain joins TRBV10-1 to TRBJ2-2, with a tentative D call TRBD1 (5 bases). Between the trimmed V and J ends, which lost 5 bases and 4 bases, there was a span of 8 bases. The CDR3 contains 13 residues. CDR1 is WNHNN and CDR2 is SYGVQD in the germline V gene (reference sequence). DNA of the CDR3: TGCGCCAGCAGTTACAGGTCCACCGGGGAGCTGTTTTTT. This gives the protein CASSYRSTGELFF.

The CDR3 spells CASSLGEPNYGYTF. CDR3 in DNA: TGTGCCAGCAGCTTGGGAGAACCTAACTATGGCTACACCTTC. This chain joins TRBV7-8 and TRBJ1-2; D ambiguous. V was clipped by 3 bases and J by 0 bases, with 8 bases between them. This CDR3 is built from 14 residues. Germline-derived CDR1 and CDR2 are SGHVS and FQNEAQ.

This clonotype was counted a few times. This rearrangement joins TRBV29-1 to TRBJ2-1; D gene ambiguous. The V end lost 4 bases, the J end lost 2 bases, and 3 bases lay between the germline ends. Germline V gene lookup returns CDR1 SQVTM and CDR2 ANQGSEA. The CDR3 is made up of 11 amino acids. This CDR3 reads CSVVTYNEQFF. The CDR3 DNA reads as TGCAGCGTTGTTACCTACAATGAGCAGTTCTTC.

At least ten counts were recorded for this clonotype. The chain is built from TRBV2 and TRBJ1-5; D is possibly TRBD1 (5 bases). The CDR3 totals 15 residues. Trimming took off 4 bases at V and 5 bases at J, with 15 bases between the two ends. CDR1 and CDR2 (germline): SNHLY, FYNNEI. Here the CDR3 DNA reads TGTGCCAGCAGTGCCCCCCGGGGAGGGGATCAGCCCCAGCATTTT. It is translated as CASSAPRGGDQPQHF.

CDR3 loop: CSARPGQGFGTEAFF. In DNA, the CDR3 is TGCAGTGCTAGACCGGGACAGGGCTTTGGCACTGAAGCTTTCTTT. The J gene is TRBJ1-1, the V gene TRBV20-1; the match to TRBD1 covers 9 bases. CDR1 is DFQATT and CDR2 is SNEGSKA in the germline V gene (reference sequence). This CDR3 spans 15 amino acids. After removal of 2 bases from V and 4 bases from J, the junction contained 8 bases not matched to a gene.

This clonotype was seen only a few times. The chain employs TRBV2 and TRBJ2-1; no clear D. The CDR3 totals 14 residues. Germline V gene sequence: CDR1 SNHLY, CDR2 FYNNEI. V lost 1 base and J 1 base, leaving 5 bases between the germline ends. CDR3 region: CASSEDISYNEQFF. Written as DNA, the CDR3 is TGTGCCAGCAGTGAAGACATTTCCTACAATGAGCAGTTCTTC.

A single count supports this clonotype. A much larger clone sits a single nucleotide away, making a read error possible. The J gene is TRBJ2-7, the V gene TRBV7-4, with D possibly matching TRBD1 (5 bases). The CDR3 runs 15 residues. CDR1 SGHVT and CDR2 SQSDAQ come from the germline V gene. The DNA of the CDR3 is TGTGCCAACAGCCTCGCGCCTGGCAGGGCCTACGAGCAGTACTTC. This gives the protein CANSLAPGRAYEQYF.

In this sample, this clonotype turned up once. The chain has TRBV10-1 and TRBJ2-5; 13 bases are shared with TRBD2. Germline V gives CDR1 WNHNN, CDR2 SYGVQD (reference sequence). The CDR3 runs to 16 residues. Germline trimming cut 3 bases from V and 5 bases from J; bases unmatched to any gene: 6. The CDR3 region is CASSEGLAGESETQYF. In DNA form, the CDR3 reads TGCGCCAGCAGTGAAGGACTAGCGGGAGAATCGGAGACCCAGTACTTC.

This clonotype was observed a handful of times. The gene calls are TRBV6-2 or TRBV6-3 and TRBJ1-5; 10 bases agree with TRBD1. Trimming cost V 5 bases and J 7 bases; bases outside gene matches: 5. Germline V gene sequence: CDR1 MNHEY, CDR2 SVGEGT. The length of the CDR3 is 14 residues. CDR3 loop: CASSPTGGAQPQHF. CDR3 nucleotides: TGTGCCAGCAGTCCGACAGGGGGCGCCCAGCCCCAGCATTTT.

Notes on this clonotype: A read error may account for a junction end that differs from germline. V usage is TRBV12-3 or TRBV12-4 and J usage is TRBJ1-2, with unresolved D. The CDR3 consists of 12 residues. CDR3 in amino acids: CASSLGSYGYIF. The CDR3 coding sequence is TGTGCCAGCAGTTTGGGGAGTTATGGCTACATCTTC.

The genes are TRBV24-1 and TRBJ2-5; D gene uncertain. V gave up 4 bases and J gave up 5 bases, with 7 bases separating them. The CDR3 has 12 residues. Looked up from germline, CDR1 is KGHDR and CDR2 is SFDVKD. In DNA, the CDR3 is TGTGCCACCAGTGACATTCAGGAGACCCAGTACTTC. Amino acids: CATSDIQETQYF.